This T cell receptor beta chain was sequenced for a study of T cells after yellow fever vaccination. In the study overall: Low-cell-number fractions were prepared with SMART-Seq v4 Ultra Low Input.

Study-wide results and caveats: High-abundance clonotypes from the bulk population could contaminate FACS-sorted repertoires. A weaker secondary response peaked on day 5, the primary on day 15. At around 95% for CD4 and 70% to 90% for CD8, most primary-vaccination clones showed up again after the booster.

This clonotype has only a few counts. Antigen: not known. From the 5' RACE reads, TCRdb called clonotypes with MiXCR, one entry per CDR3 protein. There are 450,000 to 650,000 distinct CDR3 sequences in the sample; roughly 14% occur only once, and about 14% lies in the top ten. Trimming removed 5 bases from V and 6 bases from J, with 6 bases in between. CDR1 is ENHRY and CDR2 is SYGVKD in the germline V gene. CDR3 length: 11 residues. The chain recombines TRBV10-3 with TRBJ2-3, with D possibly TRBD1 on 5 matching bases. Sequenced material: PBMCs, taken on the day of the yellow fever booster vaccination. The clonotype originates from a man younger than 45 who received the YFV17D yellow fever vaccine. This CDR3 is CAISKGDTQYF. Here the CDR3 DNA reads TGTGCCATCAGTAAGGGGGATACGCAGTATTTT.